This T cell receptor beta chain was identified in a study of cytomegalovirus exposure and HLA in healthy donors. Study-level points and caveats: In a later analysis, at a false discovery rate of 0.05, under 20,000 TCR beta sequences were associated with HLA alleles.

PCR employed 60 Vbeta and 13 Jbeta primers. The assay was immunoSEQ multiplex PCR, and TCRdb's table has in-frame clones only and misses some. The sample includes 200,000 or so clones, just over 75% seen only once; the top ten take around 0.63%. Germline V gene data show CDR1 as SEHNR and CDR2 as FQNEAQ (reference sequence). The CDR3 totals 13 residues. Points on this clone: What it binds is unknown. One end of the junction is discordant with germline, which a read error may explain.

The receptor's source is a man in his late teens or twenties in good health and CMV-seronegative. Sequencing was performed on PBMCs. J is TRBJ1-4 and V is TRBV7-9; weak D call: TRBD1 (5 bases). CDR3 in amino acids: CSSSLEGNEKLFF. Here the CDR3 DNA reads TGTTCCAGCAGCTTAGAGGGGAATGAAAAACTGTTTTTT.